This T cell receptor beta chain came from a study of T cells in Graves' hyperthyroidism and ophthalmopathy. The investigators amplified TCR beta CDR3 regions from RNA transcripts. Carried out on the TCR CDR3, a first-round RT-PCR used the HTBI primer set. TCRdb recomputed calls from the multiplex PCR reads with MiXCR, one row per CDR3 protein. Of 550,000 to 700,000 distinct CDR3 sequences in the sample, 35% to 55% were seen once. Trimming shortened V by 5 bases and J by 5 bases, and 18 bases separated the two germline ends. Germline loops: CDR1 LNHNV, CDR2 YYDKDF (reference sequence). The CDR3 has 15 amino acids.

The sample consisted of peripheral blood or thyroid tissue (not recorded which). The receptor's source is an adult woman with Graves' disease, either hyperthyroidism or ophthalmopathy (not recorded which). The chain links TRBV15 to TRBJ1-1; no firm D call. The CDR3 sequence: CATSSQDTLWTEAFF. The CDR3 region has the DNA TGTGCCACCAGCTCCCAAGACACCCTGTGGACTGAAGCTTTCTTT.